This record covers a single T cell receptor (beta chain). The data derive from a study of sequential checkpoint blockade in melanoma. Indicated treatment: randomized to nivolumab then ipilimumab (arm A) or the reverse (arm B). CDR3 length equals 16 residues. The J segment lost 1 base and the V segment lost 0 bases, leaving 2 bases of the junction unmatched. CDR1 and CDR2 from the germline V gene are MNHEY and SVGAGI. Sequencing used immunoSEQ multiplex PCR; TCRdb keeps in-frame clones, though not all of them. The sample lists more than 15,000 clones; around 70% were seen once. This TCR was recovered from a human donor with melanoma. The starting material was CD8+ T cells sorted from blood (inferred from file names), obtained from a patient given nivolumab and ipilimumab in sequence. The chain is built from TRBV6-5 and TRBJ2-3; 9 positions match TRBD2. The CDR3 DNA reads TGTGCCAGCAGTTACTCGGCTAGCGGGGGCACAGATACGCAGTATTTT. Encoded protein: CASSYSASGGTDTQYF.